One sample yielded the 24 T cell receptor beta chains listed below, sequenced in a study of blood T cells in healthy people across ages. Primed by a sample-barcoded 5' primer and a J-beta primer mix, a second PCR proceeded for about 7 to 11 cycles. TCRdb called the 5' RACE reads again in MiXCR, with one record for every CDR3 protein. The sample contains about 570,000 distinct CDR3 sequences, approximately 30% of which appear only once. The material sequenced was blood. The source of these receptors is a woman aged 70 to 79 in good health.

This clonotype was counted many times. A read error may account for a junction end that differs from germline. The V call is TRBV5-1, the J call TRBJ2-5, with D uncertain. Germline V CDR1 and CDR2: SGHRS, YFSETQ. This CDR3 has 12 amino acids. The CDR3 DNA follows: TGTGCCAGCAGCTTAGTTACGGAGACCCAGTACTTC. It yields the protein CASSLVTETQYF.

As concerns this clonotype: A read error is possible here, since a much larger clone lies one base away. The J gene is TRBJ1-6, the V gene TRBV10-3; D not resolved. The CDR3 extends over 17 amino acids. Germline CDR1 ENHRY, CDR2 SYGVKD. DNA for the CDR3: TGTGCCATCAGTGAGGGAACGGGGAGCTCCTATAATTCACCCCTCCTCTTT. Translating gives CAISEGTGSSYNSPLLF.

This rearrangement joins TRBV25-1 to TRBJ2-3; TRBD2 agrees at 8 bases. The CDR3 is 15 amino acids. Germline trimming cut 8 bases from V and 3 bases from J; bases unmatched to any gene: 10. Germline CDR1 and CDR2: MGHDK and SYGVNS. Written as DNA, the CDR3 is TGTGCCAGCGGGTTAGCGGGGCTCACTACAGATACGCAGTATTTT. Translation gives CASGLAGLTTDTQYF.

Regarding this clonotype: Lacking the conserved final phenylalanine or tryptophan, this CDR3 likely reflects a read error. V is TRBV3-1 and J is TRBJ2-2; 8 bases are shared with TRBD2. The CDR3 is 18 residues long. Germline V gene sequence: CDR1 LGHDT, CDR2 YNNKEL (reference sequence). Unmatched junction bases numbered 9, after V lost 0 bases and J lost 3 bases. CDR3 in DNA: TGTGCCAGCAGCCAAGATCGGGGGGGGCGCATGGACACCGGGGAGCTGTTTCTT. Protein: CASSQDRGGRMDTGELFL.

The CDR3 is CATSDQGQGYEQYF. CDR3 sequence (DNA): TGTGCCACCAGTGACCAGGGACAGGGCTACGAGCAGTACTTC. The chain joins TRBV24-1 to TRBJ2-7; 9 nucleotides agree with TRBD1. J was trimmed by 3 bases and V by 4 bases; bases with no gene match: 3. Germline V gene data show CDR1 as KGHDR and CDR2 as SFDVKD. The CDR3 is made up of 14 amino acids.

The CDR3 loop reads CASSRGGDSSFTGELFF. DNA of the CDR3: TGTGCCAGCAGTCGAGGGGGGGACAGCAGTTTCACCGGGGAGCTGTTTTTT. This rearrangement joins TRBV27 to TRBJ2-2; the D gene could be TRBD1 or TRBD2 (7 bases each). The CDR3 totals 17 residues. V dropped 5 bases and J dropped 4 bases, with 20 bases sitting between them. CDR1 and CDR2 (germline): MNHEY, SMNVEV (reference sequence).

This chain joins TRBV10-3 and TRBJ1-3; D gene uncertain. Deletions cut 0 bases from V and 0 bases from J, with 6 bases between. The germline CDR1 and CDR2 sequences are ENHRY and SYGVKD. This CDR3 has 15 amino acids. CDR3 bases: TGTGCCATCAGTGAGTCGGCAGTCTCTGGAAACACCATATATTTT. Protein sequence: CAISESAVSGNTIYF.

This clonotype was seen a few times. This sequence joins TRBV29-1 and TRBJ2-1, with D hard to call. CDR1 and CDR2 (germline): SQVTM, ANQGSEA. V was trimmed by 3 bases and J by 1 base, leaving 10 bases between them. This CDR3 region has 14 residues. The CDR3 reads CSVEGSVSYNEQFF. CDR3 DNA sequence: TGCAGCGTTGAGGGGTCGGTATCCTACAATGAGCAGTTCTTC.

The V call is TRBV5-5, the J call TRBJ1-4; D is possibly TRBD1 (5 bases). Per germline, CDR1 SGHKS and CDR2 YYEKEE (reference sequence). The ends were cut back, 5 bases at V and 11 bases at J, with 16 bases in the middle. CDR3 size: 13 residues. The CDR3 nucleotides are TGTGCCAGCAGACGGGACCTGGAGGAGAAACTGTTTTTT. It yields the protein CASRRDLEEKLFF.

About this clonotype: One junction end does not reproduce the germline sequence, and a read error may be involved. V usage is TRBV20-1 and J usage is TRBJ2-5, with D perhaps matching TRBD1 (6 bases). This CDR3 has 13 residues. CDR1 is DFQATT, CDR2 SNEGSKA, per germline (reference sequence). The CDR3: CSATGTGQETQYF. CDR3 DNA sequence: TGCAGTGCTACGGGGACGGGACAAGAGACCCAATACTTC.

This chain links TRBV12-3 or TRBV12-4 with TRBJ2-5; no clear D gene. This CDR3 is built from 15 residues. Trimming took 0 bases from V and 5 from J, leaving 13 bases between them. The CDR3 loop is CASSLATNIAETQYF. CDR3 DNA sequence: TGTGCCAGCAGTTTAGCGACCAATATCGCGGAGACCCAGTACTTC.

In its sample, this clonotype was seen a few times. This rearrangement joins TRBV5-1 to TRBJ1-2; D uncertain. From germline, CDR1 is SGHRS and CDR2 YFSETQ. With 7 bases removed from V and 6 bases from J, the gap between germline ends came to 22 bases. The CDR3 has 15 residues. In DNA form, the CDR3 reads TGCGCCAGCGGTCCGGAGACTCGGGGATGGAATGGCTACACCTTC. This translates into CASGPETRGWNGYTF.

CDR3 nucleotide sequence: TGTGCCAGCAACTTAAAGGGGTTAAGTCAGCCCCAGCATTTT. This codes for CASNLKGLSQPQHF. This rearrangement joins TRBV5-6 to TRBJ1-5, with D perhaps TRBD1 (5 bases). Trimming shortened V by 6 bases and J by 6 bases, and 16 bases separated the two germline ends. This CDR3 comprises 14 residues. The germline gives CDR1 SGHDT, CDR2 YYEEEE.

This clonotype has only a few counts. The chain carries TRBV29-1 and TRBJ1-4; no reliable D call. Germline-derived CDR1 and CDR2 are SQVTM and ANQGSEA. The V end was cut by 2 bases, the J end by 3 bases, with 7 bases between. This CDR3 contains 13 residues. The CDR3 bases are TGCAGCGTTGAAACCCAGGCTAATGAAAAACTGTTTTTT. It translates to CSVETQANEKLFF.

As for this clonotype: One junction end does not reproduce the germline sequence, and a read error may be involved. The chain joins TRBV10-2 to TRBJ2-5, with 7 nucleotides matching TRBD2. The CDR3 consists of 13 residues. CDR1 is WSHSY and CDR2 is SAAADI in the germline V gene. CDR3 amino acids: CASTGLVRSEHFF. CDR3 nucleotide sequence: TGCGCCAGCACTGGACTAGTACGAAGTGAGCACTTCTTC.

This clonotype occurred a few times. The chain couples TRBV24-1 to TRBJ2-1; a possible D gene is TRBD2 (5 bases). Germline V gene data show CDR1 as KGHDR and CDR2 as SFDVKD. V was shortened by 4 bases and J by 8 bases, with 17 bases between the two germline ends. The CDR3 sequence is 15 residues long. The CDR3 spells CATSDPGLGRDEQFF. CDR3 bases: TGTGCCACCAGTGACCCCGGACTTGGTAGGGATGAGCAGTTCTTC.

This clonotype was seen only once. Relative to the germline gene, one junction end is altered; a read error may explain this. The chain links TRBV7-3 to TRBJ2-5; 9 bases fit TRBD2. The CDR3 covers 14 residues. Per germline, CDR1 SGHTA and CDR2 FQGTGA. The CDR3 DNA sequence: TGTGCCAGCAGCCCGACTAGCGGCCAAGAGACCCAGTGCTTC. Protein sequence: CASSPTSGQETQCF.

About this clonotype itself: At one end the junction does not follow the germline gene, possibly because of a read error. The chain's CDR3 is CAGSHREGYYGYTF. CDR3 DNA sequence: TGTGCCGGCAGCCACCGAGAGGGGTACTATGGCTACACCTTC. V is TRBV7-2 and J is TRBJ1-2; perhaps TRBD1 as D (5 bases). This CDR3 is 14 amino acids long. Germline CDR1 and CDR2: SGHTA and FQGNSA.

This clonotype was detected ten times or more. The chain has TRBV20-1 and TRBJ1-2; D is perhaps TRBD1 (5 bases). V lost 6 bases and J lost 8, with 22 bases in between. Germline V gene lookup returns CDR1 DFQATT and CDR2 SNEGSKA (reference sequence). CDR3 length: 14 residues. In DNA, the CDR3 is TGCAGTGCGAAACTCACCGGGACGGCCTTGGGCTACACCTTC. The encoded protein is CSAKLTGTALGYTF.

CDR3 protein: CASSQGTGGGYTF. The DNA for the CDR3 is TGTGCCAGCAGCCAAGGGACAGGGGGGGGCTACACCTTC. The chain is built from TRBV3-1 and TRBJ1-2; 10 nucleotides line up with TRBD1. V shed 1 base and J 8 bases; nucleotides not matched to a gene: 1. From germline, CDR1 is LGHDT and CDR2 YNNKEL (reference sequence). The CDR3 has 13 amino acids.

The chain employs TRBV7-2 and TRBJ1-6; 9 bases fit TRBD1. V was clipped by 5 bases and J by 6 bases; unmatched bases: 11. The CDR3 loop spans 17 amino acids. Germline V lookup: CDR1 SGHTA, CDR2 FQGNSA. The CDR3 is CASSQTGGGRVNSPLHF. Written as DNA, the CDR3 is TGTGCCAGCAGCCAGACAGGGGGTGGCAGGGTTAATTCACCCCTCCACTTT.

This clonotype was seen only a few times. The chain recombines TRBV3-1 with TRBJ2-7; D ambiguous. The germline V gene has CDR1 LGHDT and CDR2 YNNKEL (reference sequence). The V end lost 0 bases, the J end lost 2 bases, and 14 bases lay between the germline ends. The CDR3 is made up of 16 amino acids. The CDR3 is CASSQEYGQDAYEQYF. In nucleotides, the CDR3 is TGTGCCAGCAGCCAAGAATACGGGCAAGACGCCTACGAGCAGTACTTC.

The V call is TRBV7-2, the J call TRBJ1-6; weak D call: TRBD1 (5 bases). The CDR3 has 14 residues. Germline CDR1 and CDR2: SGHTA and FQGNSA. V shed 5 bases and J shed 7 bases, with 12 bases lying between them. The CDR3 DNA is TGTGCCAGCAGCCAGGGAGAGAGGAATTCACCCCTCCACTTT. This codes for CASSQGERNSPLHF.

Turning to this clonotype: At one of its ends the junction is not consistent with the germline gene, which may arise from a read error. The CDR3 sequence is CASSRQGNSYKQYF. In DNA, the CDR3 is TGTGCCAGCAGTCGACAGGGAAACTCCTACAAGCAGTACTTC. This chain connects TRBV11-2 to TRBJ2-7, with 7 bases that match TRBD1. CDR3 length: 14 residues. From germline, CDR1 is SGHAT and CDR2 FQNNGV. Variable domain in full (rest from reference TRBV11-2 and TRBJ2-7): EAGVAQSPRYKIIEKRQSVAFWCNPISGHATLYWYQQILGQGPKLLIQFQNNGVVDDSQLPKDRFSAERLKGVDSTLKIQPAKLEDSAVYLCASSRQGNSYKQYFGPGTRLTVT.